This T cell receptor (beta chain) was documented in a study of chemoradiotherapy in HPV16-positive cancers. The V gene lost 1 base and the J gene lost 6 bases, with 7 bases spanning the gap. Germline V gene lookup returns CDR1 SGHNT and CDR2 YENEEA. The CDR3 spans 13 residues. TCRdb's copy holds only in-frame clones and misses some; the assay was immunoSEQ multiplex PCR. The repertoire holds 14,000 or so clones, with about nine tenths as singletons. The rearrangement uses TRBV11-3 and TRBJ2-1; weak D call: TRBD2 (5 bases). The clonotype was recovered from a human donor with HPV-associated anogenital cancer. Material: tumor tissue, obtained from a patient who underwent chemoradiotherapy. CDR3 region: CASSLASSNEQFF. The CDR3 region has the DNA TGTGCCAGCAGCTTAGCTAGCAGCAATGAGCAGTTCTTC.